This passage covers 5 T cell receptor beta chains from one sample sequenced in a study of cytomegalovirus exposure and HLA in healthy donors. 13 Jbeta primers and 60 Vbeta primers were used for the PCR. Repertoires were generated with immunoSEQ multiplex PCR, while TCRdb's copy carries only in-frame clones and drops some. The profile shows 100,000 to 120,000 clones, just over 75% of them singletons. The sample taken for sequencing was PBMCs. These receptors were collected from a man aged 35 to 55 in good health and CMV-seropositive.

The DNA for the CDR3 is TGTGCCAGCAGCCGGGATGTGGCGCGGGCGGTCACAGATACGCAGTATTTT. This translates into CASSRDVARAVTDTQYF. The chain has TRBV5-5 and TRBJ2-3; a possible D gene is TRBD2 (5 bases). The CDR3 is made up of 17 amino acids. The germline gives CDR1 SGHKS, CDR2 YYEKEE (reference sequence). Deletions cut 4 bases from V and 2 bases from J, with 20 bases between.

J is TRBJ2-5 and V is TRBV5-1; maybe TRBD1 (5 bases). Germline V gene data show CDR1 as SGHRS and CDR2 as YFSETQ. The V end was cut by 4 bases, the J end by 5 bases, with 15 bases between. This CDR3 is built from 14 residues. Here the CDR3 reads CASSLDIRSETQYF. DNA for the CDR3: TGCGCCAGCAGCCTGGACATCCGATCGGAGACCCAGTACTTC.

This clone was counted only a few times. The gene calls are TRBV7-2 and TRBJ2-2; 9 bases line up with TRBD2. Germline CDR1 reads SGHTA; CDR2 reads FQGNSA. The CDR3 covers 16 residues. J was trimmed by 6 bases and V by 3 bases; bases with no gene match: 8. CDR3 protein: CASSLVAGEGAGELFF. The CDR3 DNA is TGTGCCAGCAGCTTGGTAGCGGGGGAGGGTGCCGGGGAGCTGTTTTTT.

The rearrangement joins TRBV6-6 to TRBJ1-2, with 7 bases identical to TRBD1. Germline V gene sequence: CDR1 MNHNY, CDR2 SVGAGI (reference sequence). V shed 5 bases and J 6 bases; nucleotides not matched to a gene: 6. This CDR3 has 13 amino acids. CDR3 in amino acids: CASSHRQGDGYTF. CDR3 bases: TGTGCCAGCAGTCACAGACAGGGCGATGGCTACACCTTC.

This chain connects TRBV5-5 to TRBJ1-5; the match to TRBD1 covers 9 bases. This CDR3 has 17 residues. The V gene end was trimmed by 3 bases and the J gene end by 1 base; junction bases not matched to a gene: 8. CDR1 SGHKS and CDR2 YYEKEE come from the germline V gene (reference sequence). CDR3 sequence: CASSSGTGLMSNQPQHF. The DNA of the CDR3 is TGTGCCAGCAGCTCCGGGACAGGGCTTATGAGCAATCAGCCCCAGCATTTT. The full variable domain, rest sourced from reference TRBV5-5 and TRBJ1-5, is DAGVTQSPTHLIKTRGQQVTLRCSPISGHKSVSWYQQVLGQGPQFIFQYYEKEERGRGNFPDRFSARQFPNYSSELNVNALLLGDSALYLCASSSGTGLMSNQPQHFGDGTRLSIL.